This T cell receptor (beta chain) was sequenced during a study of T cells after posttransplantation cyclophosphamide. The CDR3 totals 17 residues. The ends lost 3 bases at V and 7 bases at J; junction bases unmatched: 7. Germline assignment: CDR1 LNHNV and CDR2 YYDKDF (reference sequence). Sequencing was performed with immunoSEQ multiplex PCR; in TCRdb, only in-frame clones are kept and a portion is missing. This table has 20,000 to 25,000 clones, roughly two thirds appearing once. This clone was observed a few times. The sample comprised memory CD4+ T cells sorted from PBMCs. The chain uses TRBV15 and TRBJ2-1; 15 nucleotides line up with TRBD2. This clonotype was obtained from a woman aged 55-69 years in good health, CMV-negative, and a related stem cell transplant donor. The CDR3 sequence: CATSSYGTSGRRNEQFF. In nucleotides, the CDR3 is TGTGCCACCAGCAGCTACGGGACTAGCGGGAGGAGGAATGAGCAGTTCTTC.